Listed below are T cell receptor beta chains from one sample, sequenced in a study of OX40 agonist ivuxolimab in advanced cancers. TCRdb's table, derived via immunoSEQ multiplex PCR, lists solely in-frame clones and lacks some. The sample includes 55,000 to 80,000 clones, roughly 88% seen only once; the top ten take roughly 0.27%. The input for sequencing was CD4+ or CD8+ T cells sorted from blood, taken in a trial of the OX40 agonist ivuxolimab. The origin of the receptors is an adult with an advanced solid tumor such as melanoma, head and neck, liver or kidney cancer. Each CDR3 is given with its conserved first and last residue. A D gene is named only where the DNA matches it firmly. Rows give clone size only sometimes, using once, few, many, or a class for an expanded clone.

j_gene,abundance,v_gene,d_gene,CDR3nt,CDR3aa
TRBJ2-1,few,TRBV6-4,.,TGTGCCAGCAGTGTAGGTAGCGGCCCCCTTTTTGGGAATGAGCAGTTCTTC,CASSVGSGPLFGNEQFF
TRBJ2-3,.,TRBV18,.,TGTGCCAGCTCACCACCGAGCACAGATACGCAGTATTTT,CASSPPSTDTQYF
TRBJ1-1,once,TRBV6-1,.,TGTGCCCTCGGGGCCGGTCCCTTGAACACTGAAGCTTTCTTT,CALGAGPLNTEAFF
TRBJ2-7,.,TRBV5-1,.,TGCGCCAGCAAACTGCAGGGGGGCTACGAGCAGTACTTC,CASKLQGGYEQYF
TRBJ2-1,.,TRBV5-1,TRBD2,TGCGCCAGCAGCTTGGGGACTAGCGCATACAATGAGCAGTTCTTC,CASSLGTSAYNEQFF
TRBJ2-5,.,TRBV9,.,TGTGCCAGCAGCGTAGCCCTCGAAGAGACCCAGTACTTC,CASSVALEETQYF
TRBJ1-1,once,TRBV7-2,TRBD1,TGTGCCAGCAGCTTAGAGGACAGGGGGATTTGGTTAACTGAAGCTTTCTTT,CASSLEDRGIWLTEAFF
TRBJ2-1,.,TRBV4-1,TRBD2,TGCGCCAGCAGCCACGGTAGCGGGAGGTTCTACAATGAGCAGTTCTTC,CASSHGSGRFYNEQFF
TRBJ2-1,.,TRBV10-2,TRBD1,TGCGCCAGCACTTTCGGGACAGGGGGCTACAATGAGCAGTTCTTC,CASTFGTGGYNEQFF
TRBJ1-6,.,TRBV11-2,.,TGTGCCAGCAGCTTAGCTTCGGCACACGGAGATTCACCCCTCCACTTT,CASSLASAHGDSPLHF
TRBJ2-3,few,TRBV7-2,.,TGTGCCAGCAGCCCATTCACAGATACGCAGTATTTT,CASSPFTDTQYF
TRBJ1-2,.,TRBV18,.,TGTGCCAGCTCACCACCGCTCGCTTCCGGGTTTGGCTACACCTTC,CASSPPLASGFGYTF
TRBJ1-1,.,TRBV19,.,TGTGCCAGTAAGGAAGGGACAACGAACACTGAAGCTTTCTTT,CASKEGTTNTEAFF
TRBJ1-6,.,TRBV19,TRBD1,TGTGCCAGTAGTGGGAGGACAGGAGGCTCACCCCTCCACTTT,CASSGRTGGSPLHF
TRBJ2-3,.,TRBV28,TRBD1,TGTGCCAGCAGCCTTGGCGGACAGGATACCACTATGCAGTATTTT,CASSLGGQDTTMQYF
TRBJ1-2,.,TRBV7-3,.,TGTGCCAGCAGCTTAACTGGCCAGGGGTATGGCTACACCTTC,CASSLTGQGYGYTF
TRBJ1-3,.,TRBV10-3,TRBD1,TGTGCCATCAGAGTGAGAAACCGGGACAGGGGTGACACCATATATTTT,CAIRVRNRDRGDTIYF
TRBJ1-5,.,TRBV28,.,TGTGCCAGCAGTTTGCAGGGGTCAGGCAATCAGCCCCAGCATTTT,CASSLQGSGNQPQHF
TRBJ1-4,.,TRBV28,TRBD1,TGTGCCAGCAGTTCCGCGACAGGGAATAATGAAAAACTGTTTTTT,CASSSATGNNEKLFF
TRBJ2-3,few,TRBV4-1,TRBD1,TGCGCCAGCAGCCTACAGGGGGCTGCAGATACGCAGTATTTT,CASSLQGAADTQYF
TRBJ1-3,.,TRBV9,.,TGTGCCAGCAGCGTTGGTTGGGACTCTGGAAACACCATATATTTT,CASSVGWDSGNTIYF
TRBJ2-7,.,TRBV6-1,.,TGTGCCAGCAGTGACTTAGGGGGTTACGAGCAGTACTTC,CASSDLGGYEQYF
TRBJ2-7,.,TRBV18,TRBD2,TGTGCCAGCTCATCGAGCGGGGTAAACTACGAGCAGTACTTC,CASSSSGVNYEQYF
TRBJ2-5,.,TRBV7-2,.,TGTGCCAGCAGCTTAAGTGGGCTGTGGTCCCAGTACTTC,CASSLSGLWSQYF
TRBJ1-5,.,TRBV12-5,TRBD1,TGTGCTAGTGGTCCACAGGGGAGCAATCAGCCCCAGCATTTT,CASGPQGSNQPQHF
TRBJ2-2,.,TRBV29-1,.,TGCAGCGTGACCCCTTATACCACCGGGGAGCTGTTTTTT,CSVTPYTTGELFF
TRBJ1-4,once,TRBV19,.,TGTGCCAGTGGGGGGGAAAAACTGTTTTTT,CASGGEKLFF
TRBJ2-4,few,TRBV19,TRBD1,TGTGCCAGTAGTTTACAGGGGGCTGGAGCCAAAAACATTCAGTACTTC,CASSLQGAGAKNIQYF
TRBJ2-3,.,TRBV5-1,.,TGCGCCAGCAGCTTAAATACAGACCCGGGCACAGATACGCAGTATTTT,CASSLNTDPGTDTQYF
TRBJ1-3,.,TRBV27,.,TGTGCCAGCAGTCCTTCCCGAGGGCTGGGGGACACCATATATTTT,CASSPSRGLGDTIYF
TRBJ2-7,.,TRBV6-5,.,TGTGCCAGCAGTCAAAGCGGACGGGGAGTCTACGAGCAGTACTTC,CASSQSGRGVYEQYF
TRBJ2-3,.,TRBV19,.,TGTGCCAGTAGTATTAGGGGAACAGGAGGCACAGATACGCAGTATTTT,CASSIRGTGGTDTQYF
TRBJ1-2,few,TRBV5-1,.,TGCGCCAGCAGCTTGAACGAGAATGGCTACACCTTC,CASSLNENGYTF
TRBJ2-3,few,TRBV9,TRBD2,TGTGCCAGCAGCGTAGGCGGTAGCGGGATAACAGATACGCAGTATTTT,CASSVGGSGITDTQYF
TRBJ2-1,few,TRBV11-2,TRBD2,TGTGCCAGCAGCCCCGGACTAGCGGGGCTTACTTCCAATGAGCAGTTCTTC,CASSPGLAGLTSNEQFF
TRBJ2-7,.,TRBV4-1,.,TGCGCCAGCAGCCAAGTTCCGCCACTGGCAAAAAGCTCCTACGAGCAGTACTTC,CASSQVPPLAKSSYEQYF
TRBJ2-5,.,TRBV10-3,.,TGTGCCATCAGTAATACAGAGACCCAGTACTTC,CAISNTETQYF
TRBJ2-6,.,TRBV25-1,.,TGTGCCAGCAGTAGGACAGACGGGGCCAACGTCCTGACTTTC,CASSRTDGANVLTF
TRBJ1-1,.,TRBV19,.,TGTGCCAGTAGTATGACAGTTACTGAAGCTTTCTTT,CASSMTVTEAFF
TRBJ2-7,.,TRBV9,.,TGTGCCAGCAGCGTAGGACCGGCATTCTCCTACGAGCAGTACTTC,CASSVGPAFSYEQYF
TRBJ2-1,.,TRBV4-1,.,TGCGCCAGCAGACAACCGAACCCTTACAATGAGCAGTTCTTC,CASRQPNPYNEQFF
TRBJ1-2,few,TRBV5-1,TRBD1,TGCGCCAGCAGCTTGGAGGGACAGGGTAAAGGCTACACCTTC,CASSLEGQGKGYTF
TRBJ2-7,.,TRBV7-9,.,TGTGCCAGCAGCTTCTATCCGGGCGAGCAGTACTTC,CASSFYPGEQYF
TRBJ2-2,.,TRBV28,TRBD2,TGTGCCAGCAGTTTTAGCGGGAGTGGCACCGGGGAGCTGTTTTTT,CASSFSGSGTGELFF
TRBJ2-1,.,TRBV6-1,.,TGTGCCAGCAGTGAAGCTAGGAGCACCTACAATGAGCAGTTCTTC,CASSEARSTYNEQFF
TRBJ1-1,.,TRBV27,.,TGTGCCAGCAGTTTATCGAGGACGAGTCACAGGGCTGGATCGGCTTTCTTT,CASSLSRTSHRAGSAFF
TRBJ2-7,.,TRBV7-9,.,TGTGCCAGCAGCCCCGGGGGTAGTGTCTACGAGCAGTACTTC,CASSPGGSVYEQYF
TRBJ2-1,.,TRBV27,TRBD2,TGTGCCAGCAGGTCGACTAGCGGGAGGGTTTTTACCAATGAGCAGTTCTTC,CASRSTSGRVFTNEQFF
TRBJ1-2,.,TRBV2,.,TGTGCCAGCAGTGAGTCGGGGCTGACTAACTATGGCTACACCTTC,CASSESGLTNYGYTF